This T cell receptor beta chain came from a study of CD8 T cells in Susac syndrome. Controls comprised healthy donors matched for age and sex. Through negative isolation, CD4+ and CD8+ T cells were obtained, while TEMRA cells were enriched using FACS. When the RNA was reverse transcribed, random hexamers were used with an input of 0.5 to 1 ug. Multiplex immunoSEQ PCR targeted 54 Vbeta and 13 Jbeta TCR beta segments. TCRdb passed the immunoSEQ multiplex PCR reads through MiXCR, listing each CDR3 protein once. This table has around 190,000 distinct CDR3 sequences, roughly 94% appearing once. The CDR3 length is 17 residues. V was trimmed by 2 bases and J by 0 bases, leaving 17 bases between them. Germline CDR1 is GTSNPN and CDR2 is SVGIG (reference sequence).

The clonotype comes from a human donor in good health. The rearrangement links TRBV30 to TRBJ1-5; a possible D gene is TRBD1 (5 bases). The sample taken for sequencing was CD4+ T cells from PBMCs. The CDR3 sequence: CAWSRNYGGDSNQPQHF. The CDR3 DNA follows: TGTGCCTGGAGTCGTAATTATGGGGGGGATAGCAATCAGCCCCAGCATTTT.